This T cell receptor beta chain was retrieved from a study of shared clonotypes between healthy human individuals. Study at large: Per-donor plates numbered three CD4 naive, three CD4 memory, two CD8 naive and one CD8 memory.

This CDR3 has 16 amino acids. V was clipped by 3 bases and J by 8 bases, with 18 bases between them. Germline loops: CDR1 SGHDT, CDR2 YYEEEE. Study results and limitations: Clonotype sharing across a handful of donors was observed for approximately 5% of naive CD4 clonotypes.

About this clone: The antigen is unknown.

Measured with immunoSEQ multiplex PCR; TCRdb has only the in-frame clones, and not every one. This sample has about 1 million clones; under 80% occur once, and the top ten carry about 1.5%. The specimen sequenced was memory CD4+ T cells sorted from blood. Subset denoted: CD45RA-negative fraction. V is TRBV5-6 and J is TRBJ1-6; tentatively, D is TRBD1 (5 bases). The sequence was collected from a man between 18 and 29 years old in good health. The CDR3 nucleotides are TGTGCCAGCAGCTCTGGGTTGCAGGGAAGGGATTCACCCCTCCACTTT. Encoded protein: CASSSGLQGRDSPLHF.